This T cell receptor (beta chain) was profiled in a study of long-term antiretroviral therapy in people with HIV. The authors ran the immunoSEQ assay, v3.0, at survey level. Sequencing used immunoSEQ multiplex PCR; TCRdb keeps in-frame clones, though not all of them. The sample gives under 30,000 clones, about 84% of which show up once; roughly a tenth is in the top ten. The CDR3 length is 14 residues. Germline CDR1 GTSNPN, CDR2 SVGIG (reference sequence). V was cut by 0 bases and J by 8 bases, with 14 bases left in between. The specimen comprised unsorted PBMCs, sampled 0.8 years before starting antiretroviral therapy. V is TRBV30 and J is TRBJ2-1, with D possibly being TRBD2 (6 bases). This TCR came from a man between 18 and 29 years old with HIV. The CDR3 DNA is TGTGCCTGGAGTGTACTTTCGGGGGTTGATGAGCAGTTCTTC. This gives the protein CAWSVLSGVDEQFF.